The 2 T cell receptor beta chains presented below share a single source sample, sequenced in a study of cytotoxic CD8 clonotypes in ibrutinib-treated CLL. The data were produced by immunoSEQ multiplex PCR, yet TCRdb's version contains in-frame clones alone and is incomplete. The sample lists some 300,000 clones; just under 80% were seen once. This specimen was PBMCs, taken before ibrutinib treatment. The receptors come from a human donor with chronic lymphocytic leukemia.

For this clone: Other DNA sequences from this sample encode an identical CDR3 as well. The rearrangement joins TRBV9 to TRBJ2-3, with 7 bases that match TRBD2. The CDR3 is 14 residues long. V shed 0 bases, J shed 4 bases, and the junction held 2 bases outside the gene matches. The V gene's germline CDR1 is SGDLS and CDR2 YYNGEE. CDR3 coding DNA: TGTGCCAGCAGCGTAGTGGCGGGAGCAGATACGCAGTATTTT. Translating it yields CASSVVAGADTQYF.

Details on this clone: The identical CDR3 is also encoded by other nucleotide sequences in the sample. The chain recombines TRBV6-5 with TRBJ1-1; tentative D call: TRBD1 (6 bases). Germline V lookup: CDR1 MNHEY, CDR2 SVGAGI. The CDR3 has 13 amino acids. V was pared by 6 bases and J by 1 base, with 9 bases between. CDR3 amino acids: CASRKQGNTEAFF. CDR3 coding DNA: TGTGCCAGCAGAAAACAGGGGAACACTGAAGCTTTCTTT.